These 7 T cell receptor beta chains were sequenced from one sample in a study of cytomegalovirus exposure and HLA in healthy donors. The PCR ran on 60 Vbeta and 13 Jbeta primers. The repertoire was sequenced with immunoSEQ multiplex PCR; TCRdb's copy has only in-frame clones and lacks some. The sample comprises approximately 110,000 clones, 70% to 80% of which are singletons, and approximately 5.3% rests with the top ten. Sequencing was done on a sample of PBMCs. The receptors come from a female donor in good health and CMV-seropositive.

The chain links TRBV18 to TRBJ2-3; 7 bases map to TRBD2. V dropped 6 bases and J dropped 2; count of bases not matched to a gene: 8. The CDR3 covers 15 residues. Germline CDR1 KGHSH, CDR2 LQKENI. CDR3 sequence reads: CASSLGLDYTDTQYF. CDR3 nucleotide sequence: TGTGCCAGCTCGCTAGGACTAGACTACACAGATACGCAGTATTTT. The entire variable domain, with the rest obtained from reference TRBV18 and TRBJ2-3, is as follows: NAGVMQNPRHLVRRRGQEARLRCSPMKGHSHVYWYRQLPEEGLKFMVYLQKENIIDESGMPKERFSAEFPKEGPSILRIQQVVRGDSAAYFCASSLGLDYTDTQYFGPGTRLTVL.

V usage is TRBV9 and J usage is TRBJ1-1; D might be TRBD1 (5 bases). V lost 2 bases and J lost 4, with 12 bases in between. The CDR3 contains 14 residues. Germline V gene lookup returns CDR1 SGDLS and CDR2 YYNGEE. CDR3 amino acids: CASSVLGEGTEAFF. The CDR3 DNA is TGTGCCAGCAGCGTTCTAGGGGAGGGCACTGAAGCTTTCTTT.

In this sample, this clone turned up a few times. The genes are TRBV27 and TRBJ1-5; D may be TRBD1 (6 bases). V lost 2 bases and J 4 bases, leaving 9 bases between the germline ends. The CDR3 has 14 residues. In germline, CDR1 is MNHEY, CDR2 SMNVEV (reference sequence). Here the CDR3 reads CASSLGQQNQPQHF. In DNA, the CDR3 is TGTGCCAGCAGTTTAGGACAGCAAAATCAGCCCCAGCATTTT.

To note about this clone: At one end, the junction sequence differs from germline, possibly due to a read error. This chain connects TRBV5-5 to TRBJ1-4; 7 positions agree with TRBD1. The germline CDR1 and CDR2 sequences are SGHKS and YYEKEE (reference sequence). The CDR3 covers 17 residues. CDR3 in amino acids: CANSLLEQGNLNEKLFF. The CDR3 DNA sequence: TGTGCCAACAGCTTGTTAGAACAGGGGAATCTTAATGAAAAACTGTTTTTT.

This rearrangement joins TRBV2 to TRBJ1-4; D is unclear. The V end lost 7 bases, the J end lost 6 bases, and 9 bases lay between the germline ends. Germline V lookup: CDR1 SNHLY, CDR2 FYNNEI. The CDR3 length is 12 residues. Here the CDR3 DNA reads TGTGCCAGCACAGCTGCGGATGAAAAACTGTTTTTT. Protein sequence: CASTAADEKLFF. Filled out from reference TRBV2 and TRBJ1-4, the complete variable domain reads EPEVTQTPSHQVTQMGQEVILRCVPISNHLYFYWYRQILGQKVEFLVSFYNNEISEKSEIFDDQFSVERPDGSNFTLKIRSTKLEDSAMYFCASTAADEKLFFGSGTQLSVL.

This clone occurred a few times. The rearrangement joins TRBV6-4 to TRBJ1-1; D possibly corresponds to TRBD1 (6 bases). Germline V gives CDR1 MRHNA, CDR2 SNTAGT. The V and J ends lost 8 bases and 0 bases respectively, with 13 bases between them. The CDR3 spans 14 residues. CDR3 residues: CASGYRDLNTEAFF. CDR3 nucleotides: TGTGCCAGCGGATACAGGGATTTGAACACTGAAGCTTTCTTT.

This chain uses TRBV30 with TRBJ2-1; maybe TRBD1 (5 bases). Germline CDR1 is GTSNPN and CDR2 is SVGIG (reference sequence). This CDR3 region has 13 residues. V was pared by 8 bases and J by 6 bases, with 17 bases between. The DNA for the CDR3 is TGTGCCGCATATGAGACAGCTCGCAATGAGCAGTTCTTC. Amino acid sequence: CAAYETARNEQFF.